This T cell receptor (beta chain) came from a study of technical replicates of blood from a handful of donors. The table came from immunoSEQ multiplex PCR; TCRdb's copy has only in-frame clones and leaves some out. Of 50,000 to 80,000 clones in the sample, roughly 88% were seen once. Per germline, CDR1 SGHRS and CDR2 YFSETQ. The CDR3 spans 15 residues. J was trimmed by 10 bases and V by 4 bases; bases with no gene match: 15. The receptor was isolated from a human donor in good health. Some clones in this sample may be carry-over from other donors' samples. The V and J genes are TRBV5-1 and TRBJ1-1; 8 positions agree with TRBD1. The sequenced material came from PBMCs. CDR3 in amino acids: CASSLRTGPPPGAFF. In DNA form, the CDR3 reads TGCGCCAGCAGCCTGCGGACAGGGCCCCCCCCTGGAGCTTTCTTT. Complete variable domain (other parts from reference TRBV5-1 and TRBJ1-1): KAGVTQTPRYLIKTRGQQVTLSCSPISGHRSVSWYQQTPGQGLQFLFEYFSETQRNKGNFPGRFSGRQFSNSRSEMNVSTLELGDSALYLCASSLRTGPPPGAFFGQGTRLTVV.